The 30 T cell receptor beta chains reported below all come from one sample, sequenced in a study of T-cell reconstitution after alpha-beta-depleted transplantation in children. TCRbeta library preparation incorporated unique molecular identifiers. TCRdb passed the PCR reads through MiXCR, listing each CDR3 protein once. The sample lists under 350,000 distinct CDR3 sequences; about a tenth were seen once. Sequenced here: PBMCs from the stem cell graft donor, sampled from the stem cell graft. The receptor set was obtained from a human donor who donated a stem cell graft to a child with SCID.

The rearrangement joins TRBV7-8 to TRBJ2-2, with 10 bases identical to TRBD2. Germline trimming cut 6 bases from V and 3 bases from J; bases unmatched to any gene: 7. From germline, CDR1 is SGHVS and CDR2 FQNEAQ. The CDR3 is 16 residues long. The CDR3 nucleotides are TGTGCCAGCAGTTCCGGACTAGCGGCCTACACCGGGGAGCTGTTTTTT. It yields the protein CASSSGLAAYTGELFF.

This clonotype has only a few counts. The chain carries TRBV29-1 and TRBJ1-1; no definite D call. This CDR3 spans 13 amino acids. Germline CDR1 is SQVTM and CDR2 is ANQGSEA. Trimming shortened V by 4 bases and J by 1 base, and 10 bases separated the two germline ends. CDR3 region: CSVVHSTNTEAFF. DNA for the CDR3: TGCAGCGTTGTTCACAGTACGAACACTGAAGCTTTCTTT.

With regard to this clonotype: The DNA is left out, because the CDR3 cannot be placed on it with certainty; the CDR3 is given as TCRdb lists it. The chain links TRBV12-3 or TRBV12-4 to TRBJ1-2; the tabulated D call, TRBD1, remains unverified against the DNA. The CDR3 is made up of 13 amino acids, end residues included. The CDR3 spells CASSRTGVPGYTF.

This clonotype came up many times. V and J are TRBV9 and TRBJ2-3, with TRBD2 as a possible D gene (6 bases). CDR1 and CDR2 (germline): SGDLS, YYNGEE. The ends were cut back, 0 bases at V and 0 bases at J, with 11 bases in the middle. This CDR3 has 16 amino acids. CDR3: CASSVGGLASTDTQYF. DNA for the CDR3: TGTGCCAGCAGCGTAGGGGGACTCGCTAGCACAGATACGCAGTATTTT.

This clonotype showed up just a few times. V and J are TRBV12-3 or TRBV12-4 and TRBJ2-3, with D tentatively TRBD2 (6 bases). Trimming left V 5 bases short and J 0 bases short, with 15 bases between. CDR3 size: 16 residues. The CDR3: CASSAFGGESTDTQYF. For the CDR3, the DNA is TGTGCCAGCAGTGCCTTCGGGGGAGAGAGCACAGATACGCAGTATTTT.

This clonotype was picked up a small number of times. The CDR3 DNA reads as TGTGCCAGCAGTCCCCGGGACCACGACGCAGAGACCCAGTACTTC. Its protein product is CASSPRDHDAETQYF. J is TRBJ2-5 and V is TRBV12-3 or TRBV12-4; tentatively, D is TRBD1 or TRBD2 (5 bases each). The V gene lost 5 bases and the J gene lost 4 bases, with 17 bases spanning the gap. This CDR3 is 15 amino acids long.

CDR3: CSVKTGQGGFYEQYF. In DNA form, the CDR3 reads TGCAGTGTTAAAACGGGACAGGGAGGATTCTACGAGCAGTACTTC. V gene TRBV20-1 combines with J gene TRBJ2-7; 9 bases map to TRBD1. The V and J ends lost 7 bases and 3 bases, in that order; junction bases with no gene match: 13. Germline loops: CDR1 DFQATT, CDR2 SNEGSKA (reference sequence). CDR3 length equals 15 residues.

This clonotype appeared a few times. J is TRBJ2-2 and V is TRBV9; D is unresolved. V lost 0 bases and J 7 bases, leaving 7 bases between the germline ends. From germline, CDR1 is SGDLS and CDR2 YYNGEE. CDR3 length: 13 residues. Written as DNA, the CDR3 is TGTGCCAGCAGCGTAGTTATAGGCGGGGAGCTGTTTTTT. Translating gives CASSVVIGGELFF.

This clonotype has more than one count but fewer than ten. This sequence joins TRBV12-3 or TRBV12-4 and TRBJ1-1; 7 bases agree with TRBD1. This CDR3 has 14 amino acids. The ends lost 8 bases at V and 3 bases at J; junction bases unmatched: 9. CDR3 in DNA: TGTGCCAGCTTTAAACAGGGGCGCGACACTGAAGCTTTCTTT. It specifies CASFKQGRDTEAFF.

V and J are TRBV20-1 and TRBJ2-7; 9 bases line up with TRBD2. Germline V gene sequence: CDR1 DFQATT, CDR2 SNEGSKA (reference sequence). The CDR3 is 13 amino acids. The trim removed 5 bases at V and 3 bases at J, leaving 5 bases unmatched. As DNA, the CDR3 is TGCAGTGCTCCACGGACTAGCGACTACGAGCAGTACTTC. Its protein is CSAPRTSDYEQYF.

This clonotype was counted between two and nine times. This sequence joins TRBV20-1 and TRBJ2-1; no reliable D call. Germline V gives CDR1 DFQATT, CDR2 SNEGSKA (reference sequence). The V end was cut by 2 bases, the J end by 3 bases, with 5 bases between. This CDR3 is 12 amino acids long. The CDR3 DNA reads as TGCAGTGCTAGACCTAGCTACAATGAGCAGTTCTTC. Translated, it gives CSARPSYNEQFF.

The CDR3 loop reads CASTETGLQYNEQFF. The CDR3 nucleotides are TGTGCCAGCACTGAAACAGGGTTACAGTACAATGAGCAGTTCTTC. V gene TRBV27 combines with J gene TRBJ2-1; D is possibly TRBD1 (6 bases). Trimming stripped 7 bases from V and 4 bases from J, with 17 bases between. This CDR3 has 15 amino acids. In germline, CDR1 is MNHEY, CDR2 SMNVEV (reference sequence).

The V gene is TRBV12-3 or TRBV12-4, the J gene TRBJ2-1; 9 bases are a match to TRBD1. The length of the CDR3 is 15 residues. Losses at the gene ends were 6 bases for V and 5 bases for J; bases not matched to a gene: 8. The CDR3 region has the DNA TGTGCCAGCAGCTTCAACAGGGGGCCGAACAATGAGCAGTTCTTC. It specifies CASSFNRGPNNEQFF.

This rearrangement joins TRBV18 to TRBJ1-5; no clear D gene. The CDR3 length is 13 residues. The germline V gene has CDR1 KGHSH and CDR2 LQKENI. V was pared by 2 bases and J by 8 bases, with 10 bases between. The CDR3 nucleotides are TGTGCCAGCTCACCATCAAATGTGGAGCCCCAGCATTTT. This translates into CASSPSNVEPQHF.

The chain is built from TRBV11-1 and TRBJ2-2, with D perhaps TRBD1 (5 bases). Between the trimmed V and J ends, which lost 1 base and 2 bases, there was a span of 8 bases. Germline V gene sequence: CDR1 SGHAT, CDR2 FQDESV (reference sequence). The CDR3 covers 15 residues. CDR3 loop: CASSLDRINTGELFF. Here the CDR3 DNA reads TGTGCCAGCAGCTTAGACAGGATTAACACCGGGGAGCTGTTTTTT.

This chain links TRBV20-1 with TRBJ2-3; 8 bases are shared with TRBD2. The CDR3 is 17 amino acids. The trim removed 0 bases at V and 2 bases at J, leaving 10 bases unmatched. Germline V CDR1 and CDR2: DFQATT, SNEGSKA (reference sequence). The CDR3: CSARDLGTSGDTDTQYF. As DNA, the CDR3 is TGCAGTGCTAGAGATCTTGGCACTAGCGGAGACACAGATACGCAGTATTTT.

The chain is built from TRBV10-3 and TRBJ1-5, with D unresolved. The V gene's germline CDR1 is ENHRY and CDR2 SYGVKD. V lost 0 bases to trimming and J lost 9 bases, with 12 bases between them. CDR3 length: 14 residues. Written as DNA, the CDR3 is TGTGCCATCAGTGAGTCTGTGACTGGCAGGCCCCAGCATTTT. The encoded protein is CAISESVTGRPQHF.

Ten or more counts support this clonotype. V is TRBV25-1 and J is TRBJ2-5, with D perhaps TRBD2 (6 bases). The CDR3 has 13 residues. Looked up from germline, CDR1 is MGHDK and CDR2 is SYGVNS. V was clipped by 0 bases and J by 4 bases, with 6 bases between them. DNA for the CDR3: TGTGCCAGCAGTGAATACGGGGGAGAGACCCAGTACTTC. Protein: CASSEYGGETQYF.

This chain joins TRBV6-5 and TRBJ2-3; D not resolved. There are 17 residues in the CDR3. Trimming removed 0 bases at V and 4 bases at J, with 17 bases between. Germline lookup yields CDR1 MNHEY and CDR2 SVGAGI. CDR3 sequence (DNA): TGTGCCAGCAGTTACTCGACCAGATCGGTTGGGGCAGATACGCAGTATTTT. It specifies CASSYSTRSVGADTQYF.

There are a few counts of this clonotype. This chain uses TRBV7-2 with TRBJ2-7, with D tentatively TRBD2 (6 bases). CDR1 is SGHTA and CDR2 is FQGNSA in the germline V gene. Trimming took 5 bases from V and 6 from J, leaving 17 bases between them. This CDR3 is built from 14 residues. CDR3 sequence reads: CASSRERTFGEQYF. As DNA, the CDR3 is TGTGCCAGCAGCCGGGAGCGGACCTTCGGCGAGCAGTACTTC.

This clonotype was recorded only once. Germline and junction disagree at one end, which may indicate a read error. This chain links TRBV15 with TRBJ2-7, with D possibly being TRBD1 or TRBD2 (5 bases each). The length of the CDR3 is 15 residues. Germline V lookup: CDR1 LNHNV, CDR2 YYDKDF (reference sequence). The CDR3 here is CATSRDRGQGREHYF. In DNA form, the CDR3 reads TGTGCCACCAGCAGAGATCGGGGCCAGGGACGCGAGCATTACTTC. The full variable domain, in which reference TRBV15 and TRBJ2-7 provide the parts outside the CDR3, is DAMVIQNPRYQVTQFGKPVTLSCSQTLNHNVMYWYQQKSSQAPKLLFHYYDKDFNNEADTPDNFQSRRPNTSFCFLDIRSPGLGDTAMYLCATSRDRGQGREHYFGPGTRLTVT.

The chain employs TRBV5-5 and TRBJ2-2; D ambiguous. CDR1 is SGHKS, CDR2 YYEKEE, per germline (reference sequence). Trimming stripped 4 bases from V and 2 bases from J, with 15 bases between. The CDR3 has 16 amino acids. DNA for the CDR3: TGTGCCAGCAGCACCGGACGGACCCTTAACACCGGGGAGCTGTTTTTT. It codes for CASSTGRTLNTGELFF.

The V and J genes are TRBV3-1 and TRBJ2-5, with 7 positions matching TRBD1. The length of the CDR3 is 15 residues. Looked up from germline, CDR1 is LGHDT and CDR2 is YNNKEL (reference sequence). The V segment lost 5 bases and the J segment 2 bases; nucleotides outside the gene matches: 8. The CDR3 region is CASSFRQGVQETQYF. The CDR3, as DNA: TGTGCCAGCAGCTTCCGGCAGGGGGTACAAGAGACCCAGTACTTC.

There are a few counts of this clonotype. The rearrangement joins TRBV27 to TRBJ2-7; D ambiguous. The CDR3 extends over 11 amino acids. The germline V gene encodes CDR1 MNHEY and CDR2 SMNVEV (reference sequence). Trimming took off 7 bases at V and 6 bases at J, with 10 bases between the two ends. The CDR3 reads CASKSIAEQYF. The CDR3 bases are TGTGCCAGCAAATCCATTGCCGAGCAGTACTTC.

This clonotype came up a few times. The gene calls are TRBV20-1 and TRBJ2-3; no clear D gene. The CDR3 loop spans 12 amino acids. V lost 3 bases and J lost 5, with 9 bases in between. The germline V gene encodes CDR1 DFQATT and CDR2 SNEGSKA (reference sequence). The CDR3 nucleotides read TGCAGTGCTAGGGTCGGTGTAGATACGCAGTATTTT. It specifies CSARVGVDTQYF.

This clonotype was counted a few times. V is TRBV6-5 and J is TRBJ1-2; D may be TRBD1 (6 bases). There are 15 residues in the CDR3. CDR1 MNHEY and CDR2 SVGAGI come from the germline V gene. Trimming cost V 2 bases and J 6 bases, with 16 bases left between them. The CDR3 nucleotides read TGTGCCAGCAGTTACCTCAGGGGATTAAGGGATGGCTACACCTTC. It translates to CASSYLRGLRDGYTF.

This clonotype was picked up many times. V gene TRBV14 combines with J gene TRBJ2-7; 7 bases line up with TRBD1. The CDR3 has 13 amino acids. J gave up 2 bases and V 4 bases, and 2 bases lay outside the gene matches. CDR1 is SGHDN, CDR2 FVKESK, per germline. The CDR3 DNA follows: TGTGCCAGCAGCCCAGGGGGAACCTACGAGCAGTACTTC. Protein product: CASSPGGTYEQYF.

The chain links TRBV20-1 to TRBJ2-1; possible D gene TRBD1, 5 bases. Germline V gene lookup returns CDR1 DFQATT and CDR2 SNEGSKA (reference sequence). V lost 1 base and J lost 2, with 15 bases in between. This CDR3 spans 16 amino acids. CDR3 coding DNA: TGCAGTGCTAGAGTGCCAGCCCTAGGGGCCTACAATGAGCAGTTCTTC. Protein product: CSARVPALGAYNEQFF.

In its sample, this clonotype was seen many times. V and J are TRBV5-6 and TRBJ2-1; the D call may be TRBD1 or TRBD2 (5 bases each). The CDR3 contains 15 residues. V was cut by 4 bases and J by 8 bases, with 19 bases left in between. The germline gives CDR1 SGHDT, CDR2 YYEEEE. CDR3 residues: CASSLGTRRFDEQFF. The CDR3 DNA follows: TGTGCCAGCAGCCTAGGGACGAGGAGGTTCGATGAGCAGTTCTTC. Full variable domain (rest looked up from reference TRBV5-6 and TRBJ2-1): DAGVTQSPTHLIKTRGQQVTLRCSPKSGHDTVSWYQQALGQGPQFIFQYYEEEERQRGNFPDRFSGHQFPNYSSELNVNALLLGDSALYLCASSLGTRRFDEQFFGPGTRLTVL.

The rearrangement links TRBV5-1 to TRBJ1-5; D gene ambiguous. Trimming took 0 bases from V and 5 from J, leaving 12 bases between them. The CDR3 covers 15 residues. Germline V gene sequence: CDR1 SGHRS, CDR2 YFSETQ. DNA for the CDR3: TGCGCCAGCAGCTTGGCCGGCGGCCGCTATCAGCCCCAGCATTTT. It codes for CASSLAGGRYQPQHF.